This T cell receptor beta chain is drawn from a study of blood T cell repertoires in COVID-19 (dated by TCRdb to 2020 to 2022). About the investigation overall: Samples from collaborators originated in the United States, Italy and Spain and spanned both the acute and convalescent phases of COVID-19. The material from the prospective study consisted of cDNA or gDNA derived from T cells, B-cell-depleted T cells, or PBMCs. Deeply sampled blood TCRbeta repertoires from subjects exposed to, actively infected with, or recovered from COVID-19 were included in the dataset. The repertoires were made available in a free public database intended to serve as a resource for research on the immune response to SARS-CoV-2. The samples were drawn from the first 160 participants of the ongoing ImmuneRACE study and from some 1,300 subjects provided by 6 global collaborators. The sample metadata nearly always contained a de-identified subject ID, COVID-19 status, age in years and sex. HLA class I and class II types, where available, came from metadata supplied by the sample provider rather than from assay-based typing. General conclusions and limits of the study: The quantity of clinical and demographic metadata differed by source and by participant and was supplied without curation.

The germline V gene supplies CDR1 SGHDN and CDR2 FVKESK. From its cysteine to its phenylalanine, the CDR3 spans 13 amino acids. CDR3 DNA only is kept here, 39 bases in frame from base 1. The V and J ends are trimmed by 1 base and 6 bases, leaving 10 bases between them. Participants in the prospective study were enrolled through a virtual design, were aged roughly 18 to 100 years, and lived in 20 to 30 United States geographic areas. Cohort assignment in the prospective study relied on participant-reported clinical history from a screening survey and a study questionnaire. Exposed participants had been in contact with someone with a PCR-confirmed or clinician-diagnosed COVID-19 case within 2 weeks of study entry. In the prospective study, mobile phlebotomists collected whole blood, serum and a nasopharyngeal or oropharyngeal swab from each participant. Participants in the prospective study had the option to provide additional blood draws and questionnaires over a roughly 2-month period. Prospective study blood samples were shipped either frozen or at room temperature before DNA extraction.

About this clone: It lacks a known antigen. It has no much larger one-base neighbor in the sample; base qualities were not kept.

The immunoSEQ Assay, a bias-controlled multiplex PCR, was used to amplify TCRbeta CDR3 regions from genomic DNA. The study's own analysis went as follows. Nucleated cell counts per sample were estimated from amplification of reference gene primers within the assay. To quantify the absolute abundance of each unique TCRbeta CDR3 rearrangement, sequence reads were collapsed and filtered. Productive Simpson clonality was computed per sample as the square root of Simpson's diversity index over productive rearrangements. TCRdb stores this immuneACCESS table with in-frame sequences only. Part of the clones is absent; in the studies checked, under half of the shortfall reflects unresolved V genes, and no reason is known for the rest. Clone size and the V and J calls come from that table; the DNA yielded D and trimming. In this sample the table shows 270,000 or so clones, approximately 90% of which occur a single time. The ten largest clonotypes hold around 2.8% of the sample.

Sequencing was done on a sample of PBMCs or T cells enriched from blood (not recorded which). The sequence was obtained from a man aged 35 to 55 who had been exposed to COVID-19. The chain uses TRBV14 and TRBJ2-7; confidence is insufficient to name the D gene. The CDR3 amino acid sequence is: CASSQGVNSEQYF. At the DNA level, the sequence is TGTGCCAGCAGCCAAGGTGTCAATTCCGAGCAGTACTTC.